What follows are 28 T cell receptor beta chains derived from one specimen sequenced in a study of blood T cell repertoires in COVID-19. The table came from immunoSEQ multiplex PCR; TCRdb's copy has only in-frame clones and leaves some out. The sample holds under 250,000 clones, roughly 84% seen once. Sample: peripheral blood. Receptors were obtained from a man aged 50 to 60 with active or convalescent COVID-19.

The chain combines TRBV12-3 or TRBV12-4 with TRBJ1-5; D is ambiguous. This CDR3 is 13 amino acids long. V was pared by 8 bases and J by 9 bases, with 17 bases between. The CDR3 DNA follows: TGTGCCAGCGGGGTGGAGGAAAGGCGGCCCCAGCATTTT. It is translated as CASGVEERRPQHF.

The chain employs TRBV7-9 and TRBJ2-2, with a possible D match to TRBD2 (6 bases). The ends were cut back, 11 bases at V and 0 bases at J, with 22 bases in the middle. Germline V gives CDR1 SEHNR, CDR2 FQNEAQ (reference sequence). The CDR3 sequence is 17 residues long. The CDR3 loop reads CAGGVDRRIANTGELFF. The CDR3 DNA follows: TGTGCCGGCGGGGTGGACCGCCGAATTGCGAACACCGGGGAGCTGTTTTTT.

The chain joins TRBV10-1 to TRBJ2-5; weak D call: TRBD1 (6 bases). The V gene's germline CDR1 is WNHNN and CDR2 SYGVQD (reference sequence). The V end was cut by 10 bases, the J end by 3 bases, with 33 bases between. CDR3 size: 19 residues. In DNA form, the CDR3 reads TGCGCCATCCAGTTAAAACCGGGAATAGGGACAAGGATTAAAGAGACCCAGTACTTC. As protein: CAIQLKPGIGTRIKETQYF.

As DNA, the CDR3 is TGTGCCAGCAGCGACCCGCTACAAGGCAGGGCCCATGGCTACACCTTC. As protein: CASSDPLQGRAHGYTF. V gene TRBV9 combines with J gene TRBJ1-2; tentative D call: TRBD1 (5 bases). The germline gives CDR1 SGDLS, CDR2 YYNGEE. The CDR3 has 16 amino acids. V was pared by 3 bases and J by 6 bases, with 21 bases between.

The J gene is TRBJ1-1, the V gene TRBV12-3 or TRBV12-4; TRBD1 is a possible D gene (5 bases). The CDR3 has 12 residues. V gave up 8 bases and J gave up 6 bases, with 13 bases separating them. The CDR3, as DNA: TGTGCCAGCGCAGGGATGGGTCCTGAAGCTTTCTTT. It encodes CASAGMGPEAFF.

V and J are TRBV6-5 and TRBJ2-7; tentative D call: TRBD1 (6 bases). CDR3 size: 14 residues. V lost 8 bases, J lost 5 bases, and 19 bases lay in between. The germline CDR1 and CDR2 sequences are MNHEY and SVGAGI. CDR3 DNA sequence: TGTGCCAGCGGGCTCGGACAGCCCCCCAACGAGCAGTACTTC. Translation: CASGLGQPPNEQYF.

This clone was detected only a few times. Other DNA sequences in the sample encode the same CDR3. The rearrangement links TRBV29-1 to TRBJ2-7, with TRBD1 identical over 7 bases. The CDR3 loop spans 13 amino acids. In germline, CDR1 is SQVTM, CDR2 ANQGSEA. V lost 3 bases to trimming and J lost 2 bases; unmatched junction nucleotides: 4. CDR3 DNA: TGCAGCGTTGACGGGGACAGCCCCTACGAGCAGTACTTC. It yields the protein CSVDGDSPYEQYF.

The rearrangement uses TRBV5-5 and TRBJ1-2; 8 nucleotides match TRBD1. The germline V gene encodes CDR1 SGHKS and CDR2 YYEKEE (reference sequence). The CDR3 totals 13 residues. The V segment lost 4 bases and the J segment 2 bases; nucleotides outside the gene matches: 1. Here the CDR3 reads CASSRTGNYGYTF. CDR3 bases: TGTGCCAGCAGCCGGACAGGGAACTATGGCTACACCTTC.

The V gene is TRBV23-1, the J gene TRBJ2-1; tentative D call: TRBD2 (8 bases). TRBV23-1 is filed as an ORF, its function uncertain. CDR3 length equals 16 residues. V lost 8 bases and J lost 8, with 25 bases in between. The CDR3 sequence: CASLPGGTRGRDEQFF. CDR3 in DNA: TGCGCCAGCCTTCCAGGGGGGACTAGAGGGAGGGATGAGCAGTTCTTC.

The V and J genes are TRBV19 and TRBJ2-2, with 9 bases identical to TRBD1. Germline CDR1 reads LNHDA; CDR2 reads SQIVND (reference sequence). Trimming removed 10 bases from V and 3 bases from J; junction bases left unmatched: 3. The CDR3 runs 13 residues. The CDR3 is CATWTGDTGELFF. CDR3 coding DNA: TGTGCCACCTGGACAGGGGACACCGGGGAGCTGTTTTTT.

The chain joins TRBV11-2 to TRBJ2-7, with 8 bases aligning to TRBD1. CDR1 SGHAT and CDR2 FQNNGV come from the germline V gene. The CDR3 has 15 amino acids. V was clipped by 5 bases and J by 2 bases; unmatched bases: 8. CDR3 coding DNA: TGTGCCAGCAGCCCCCCGGGACAGGAGCCCTACGAGCAGTACTTC. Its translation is CASSPPGQEPYEQYF.

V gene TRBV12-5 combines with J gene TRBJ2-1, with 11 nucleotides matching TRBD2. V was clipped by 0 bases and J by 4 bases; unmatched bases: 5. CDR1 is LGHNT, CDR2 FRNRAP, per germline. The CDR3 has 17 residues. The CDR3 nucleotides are TGTGCTAGTGGTTTGGTACAGGGACTAGCGGCTTACAATGAGCAGTTCTTC. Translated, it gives CASGLVQGLAAYNEQFF.

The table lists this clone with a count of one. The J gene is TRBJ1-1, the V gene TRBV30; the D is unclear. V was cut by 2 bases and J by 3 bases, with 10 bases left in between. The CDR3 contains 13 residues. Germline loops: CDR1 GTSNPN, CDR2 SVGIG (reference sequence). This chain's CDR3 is CAWSRELDTEAFF. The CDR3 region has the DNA TGTGCCTGGAGTCGGGAGTTGGACACTGAAGCTTTCTTT.

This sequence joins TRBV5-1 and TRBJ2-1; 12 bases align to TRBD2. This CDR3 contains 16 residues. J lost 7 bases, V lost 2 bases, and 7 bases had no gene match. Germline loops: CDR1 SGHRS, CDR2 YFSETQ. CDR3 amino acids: CASSFPLAGGFNEQFF. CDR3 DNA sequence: TGCGCCAGCAGCTTCCCGCTAGCGGGGGGGTTTAATGAGCAGTTCTTC.

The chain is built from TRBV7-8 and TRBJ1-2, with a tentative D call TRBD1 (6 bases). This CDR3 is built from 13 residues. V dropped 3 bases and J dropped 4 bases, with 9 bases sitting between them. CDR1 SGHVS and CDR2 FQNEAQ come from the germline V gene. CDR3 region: CASSLDRRYGYTF. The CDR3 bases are TGTGCCAGCAGCTTGGACAGACGCTATGGCTACACCTTC.

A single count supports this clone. CDR3 amino acids: CASSLEGGSYEQYF. CDR3 in DNA: TGTGCCAGCAGCCTGGAAGGGGGCTCCTACGAGCAGTACTTC. The chain uses TRBV5-4 and TRBJ2-7; a possible D gene is TRBD1 (6 bases). CDR1 and CDR2 (germline): SGHNT, YYREEE (reference sequence). V lost 4 bases to trimming and J lost 0 bases, with 11 bases between them. This CDR3 comprises 14 residues.

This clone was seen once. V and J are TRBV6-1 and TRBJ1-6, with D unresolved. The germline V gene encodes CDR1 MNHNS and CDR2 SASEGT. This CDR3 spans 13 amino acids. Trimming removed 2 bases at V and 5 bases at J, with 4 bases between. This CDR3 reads CASSERDNSPLHF. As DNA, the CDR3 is TGTGCCAGCAGTGAACGGGATAATTCACCCCTCCACTTT.

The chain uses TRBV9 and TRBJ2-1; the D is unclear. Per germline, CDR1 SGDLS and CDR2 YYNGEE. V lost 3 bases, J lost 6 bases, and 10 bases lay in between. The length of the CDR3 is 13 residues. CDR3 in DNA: TGTGCCAGCAGCGCGACTCGATTCAATGAGCAGTTCTTC. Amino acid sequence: CASSATRFNEQFF.

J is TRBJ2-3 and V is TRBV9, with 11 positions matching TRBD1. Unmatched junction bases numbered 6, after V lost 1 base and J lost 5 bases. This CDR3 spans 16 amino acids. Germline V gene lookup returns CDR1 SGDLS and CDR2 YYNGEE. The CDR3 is CASSVWDRGEVDTQYF. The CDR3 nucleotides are TGTGCCAGCAGCGTATGGGACAGGGGGGAGGTAGATACGCAGTATTTT.

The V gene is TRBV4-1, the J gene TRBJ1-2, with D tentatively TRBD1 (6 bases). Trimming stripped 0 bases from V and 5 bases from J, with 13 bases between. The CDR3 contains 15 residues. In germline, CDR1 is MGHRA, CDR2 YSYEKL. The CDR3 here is CASSQDTGGLYGYTF. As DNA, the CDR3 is TGCGCCAGCAGCCAAGATACGGGGGGGCTTTATGGCTACACCTTC.

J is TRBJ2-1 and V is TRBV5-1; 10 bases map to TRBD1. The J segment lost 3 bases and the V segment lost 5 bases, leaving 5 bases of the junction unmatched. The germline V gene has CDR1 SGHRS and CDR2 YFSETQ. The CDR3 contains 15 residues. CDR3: CASRSGTGDYNEQFF. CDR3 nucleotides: TGCGCCAGCAGATCCGGGACAGGGGACTACAATGAGCAGTTCTTC.

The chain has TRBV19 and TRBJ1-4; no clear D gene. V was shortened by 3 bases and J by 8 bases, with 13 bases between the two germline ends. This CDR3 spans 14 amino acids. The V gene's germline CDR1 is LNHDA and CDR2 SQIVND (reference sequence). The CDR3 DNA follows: TGTGCCAGTAGTATTCGAATTTCAGGCGAAAAACTGTTTTTT. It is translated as CASSIRISGEKLFF. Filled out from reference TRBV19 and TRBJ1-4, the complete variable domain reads DGGITQSPKYLFRKEGQNVTLSCEQNLNHDAMYWYRQDPGQGLRLIYYSQIVNDFQKGDIAEGYSVSREKKESFPLTVTSAQKNPTAFYLCASSIRISGEKLFFGSGTQLSVL.

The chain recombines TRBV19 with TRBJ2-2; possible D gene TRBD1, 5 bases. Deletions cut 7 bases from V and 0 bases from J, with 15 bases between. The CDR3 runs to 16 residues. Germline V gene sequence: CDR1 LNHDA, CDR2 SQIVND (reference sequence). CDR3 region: CASIPPGAANTGELFF. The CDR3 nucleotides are TGTGCCAGTATTCCCCCTGGGGCAGCGAACACCGGGGAGCTGTTTTTT.

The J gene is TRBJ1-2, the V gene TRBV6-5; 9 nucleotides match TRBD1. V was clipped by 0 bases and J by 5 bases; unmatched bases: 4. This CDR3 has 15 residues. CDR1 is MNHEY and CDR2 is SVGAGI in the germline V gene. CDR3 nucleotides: TGTGCCAGCAGTTACTCCGGACAGGGGAGGTATGGCTACACCTTC. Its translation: CASSYSGQGRYGYTF.

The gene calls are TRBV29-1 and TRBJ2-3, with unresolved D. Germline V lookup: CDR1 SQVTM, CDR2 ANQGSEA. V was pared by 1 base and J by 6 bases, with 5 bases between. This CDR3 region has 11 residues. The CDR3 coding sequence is TGCAGCGTTGAAGGCAGGGATACGCAGTATTTT. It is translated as CSVEGRDTQYF.

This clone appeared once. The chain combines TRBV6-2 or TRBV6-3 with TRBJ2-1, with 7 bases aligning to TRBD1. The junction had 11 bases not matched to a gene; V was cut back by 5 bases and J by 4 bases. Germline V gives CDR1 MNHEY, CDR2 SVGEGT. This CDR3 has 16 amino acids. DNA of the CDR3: TGTGCCAGCAGTATAACGCGACAGGGTTTATACAATGAGCAGTTCTTC. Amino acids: CASSITRQGLYNEQFF.

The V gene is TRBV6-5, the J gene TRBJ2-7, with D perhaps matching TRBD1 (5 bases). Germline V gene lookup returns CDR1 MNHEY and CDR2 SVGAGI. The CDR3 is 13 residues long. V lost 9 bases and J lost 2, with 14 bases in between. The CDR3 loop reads CASRGRGPYEQYF. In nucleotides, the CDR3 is TGTGCCAGTCGAGGAAGGGGCCCCTACGAGCAGTACTTC.

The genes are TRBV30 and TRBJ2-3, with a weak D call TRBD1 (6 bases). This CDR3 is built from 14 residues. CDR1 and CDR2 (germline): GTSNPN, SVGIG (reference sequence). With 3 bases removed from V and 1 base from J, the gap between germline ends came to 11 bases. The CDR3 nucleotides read TGTGCCTGGAGCTTACAGGGCGGCACAGATACGCAGTATTTT. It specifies CAWSLQGGTDTQYF.